This TCR beta chain came from a study of T cells in Graves' hyperthyroidism and ophthalmopathy. PBMCs came from 10 ml fresh peripheral blood. Study-level findings and limits: Peripheral blood also featured most of the thyroid clonotypes expanded above 0.001.

TCR beta CDR3 regions were amplified from RNA transcripts. First-round RT-PCR of the TCR CDR3 relied on the HTBI primer set. MiXCR was run by TCRdb on the multiplex PCR reads, yielding one entry per CDR3 protein. The sample contains some 570,000 distinct CDR3 sequences, 13% to 15% of which appear only once. Notes on this clonotype: The target antigen is unknown. One end of the junction is discordant with germline, which a read error may explain.

This CDR3 spans 15 amino acids. CDR1 and CDR2 from the germline V gene are SGHTA and FQGNSA. This TCR came from a woman younger than 30 with Graves' ophthalmopathy. The chain uses TRBV7-2 and TRBJ2-3, with D perhaps matching TRBD1 or TRBD2 (5 bases each). The sample consisted of blood. The CDR3 protein is CASSQATGPGNTQYF. For the CDR3, the DNA is TGCGCCAGCAGCCAAGCGACGGGGCCCGGGAATACGCAGTATTTT.